This note documents a single TCR beta chain sequence. The sample belongs to a study of blood T cell repertoires in COVID-19. In the study overall: COVID-19 samples, acute and convalescent, were from the United States, Italy and Spain. T cells, B-cell-depleted T cells, or PBMCs supplied cDNA or gDNA.

In germline, CDR1 is SGHDT, CDR2 YYEEEE. The CDR3 length is 13 residues. Trimming took off 4 bases at V and 7 bases at J, with 14 bases between the two ends. Authors' methods: Amplified reference gene primers provided the basis for estimating nucleated cell counts. The repertoire was sequenced with immunoSEQ multiplex PCR; TCRdb's copy has only in-frame clones and lacks some. V and J calls and clone size follow that table, whereas D and trimming were derived from the DNA. The sample records about 98,000 clones, 81% being singletons. The sequence derives from a woman older than 75 with acute or convalescent COVID-19. The chain links TRBV5-6 to TRBJ1-2; D remains unclear. The sample consisted of peripheral blood. CDR3 protein: CASSPGPGGGYTF. DNA of the CDR3: TGTGCCAGCAGCCCCGGCCCAGGTGGTGGCTACACCTTC.